The entry that follows covers one T cell receptor (beta chain) sequence. This sample was included in a study of Ad26.COV2.S vaccination and SARS-CoV-2 variants. Study-wide background: The donor participated in the COV1001 trial, in its Ad26.COV2.S arm.

The data were produced by immunoSEQ multiplex PCR, yet TCRdb's version contains in-frame clones alone and is incomplete. Of about 320,000 clones listed, 85% to 90% are singletons. The treatment is: 15 to 20 received Ad26.COV2.S at low or high dose, single or two shots; about 5 received placebo; per-sample allocation not given. Collection of samples fell on day 63 after the first vaccine or placebo injection. Donation came from an adult in Boston who was aged 18-55 years. Germline-derived CDR1 and CDR2 are GTSNPN and SVGIG (reference sequence). V gave up 0 bases and J gave up 4 bases, with 9 bases separating them. The CDR3 spans 13 residues.

This chain joins TRBV30 and TRBJ2-5; D gene ambiguous. Sample: peripheral blood, taken in a trial of Ad26.COV2.S vaccine versus placebo. The receptor was derived from a person between 18 and 65 years old who received the Ad26.COV2.S COVID-19 vaccine or a placebo. The DNA for the CDR3 is TGTGCCTGGAGTGTACGGGCAGCAGAGACCCAGTACTTC. This codes for CAWSVRAAETQYF.